These 15 T cell receptor beta chains came from one sample sequenced in a study of cytomegalovirus exposure and HLA in healthy donors. The PCR contained 60 Vbeta and 13 Jbeta primers. The assay was immunoSEQ multiplex PCR, and TCRdb's table has in-frame clones only and misses some. Of about 85,000 clones in the sample, roughly 80% are singletons; the top ten hold roughly 1.9%. The source material was PBMCs. The receptors shown here come from a boy younger than 18 in good health and CMV-seronegative.

This chain joins TRBV5-1 and TRBJ2-1, with D possibly matching TRBD2 (6 bases). Germline-derived CDR1 and CDR2 are SGHRS and YFSETQ. V was shortened by 0 bases and J by 3 bases, with 16 bases between the two germline ends. This CDR3 is built from 17 residues. The CDR3 spells CASSLDSSARLYNEQFF. CDR3 DNA: TGCGCCAGCAGCTTGGATTCTAGCGCCAGACTCTACAATGAGCAGTTCTTC.

V is TRBV4-3 and J is TRBJ1-6; weak D call: TRBD1 (6 bases). The CDR3 spans 17 residues. V was clipped by 0 bases and J by 5 bases, with 14 bases between them. CDR1 LGHNA and CDR2 YSLEER come from the germline V gene. The CDR3 DNA follows: TGCGCCAGCAGCCAAGATCACAGGGTCGCTAATAATTCACCCCTCCACTTT. Translation: CASSQDHRVANNSPLHF.

This chain joins TRBV2 and TRBJ1-1; D ambiguous. The CDR3 has 14 residues. CDR1 is SNHLY, CDR2 FYNNEI, per germline. Trimming removed 1 base at V and 2 bases at J, with 8 bases between. DNA for the CDR3: TGTGCCAGCAGTGAAGTGGGAGGCAACACTGAAGCTTTCTTT. Translating gives CASSEVGGNTEAFF. The full variable domain, completed using reference TRBV2 and TRBJ1-1, is EPEVTQTPSHQVTQMGQEVILRCVPISNHLYFYWYRQILGQKVEFLVSFYNNEISEKSEIFDDQFSVERPDGSNFTLKIRSTKLEDSAMYFCASSEVGGNTEAFFGQGTRLTVV.

The rearrangement links TRBV4-1 to TRBJ1-1; D possibly corresponds to TRBD1 (6 bases). Germline CDR1 reads MGHRA; CDR2 reads YSYEKL. V lost 4 bases to trimming and J lost 3 bases, with 12 bases between them. The CDR3 contains 14 residues. CDR3 loop: CASSPGQGDTEAFF. CDR3 DNA sequence: TGCGCCAGCAGCCCGGGACAAGGGGACACTGAAGCTTTCTTT.

The rearrangement links TRBV27 to TRBJ1-1, with TRBD1 as a possible D gene (5 bases). The CDR3 consists of 13 residues. Germline CDR1 is MNHEY and CDR2 is SMNVEV (reference sequence). V lost 3 bases and J lost 4, with 9 bases in between. CDR3 amino acids: CASSLGLSTEAFF. Here the CDR3 DNA reads TGTGCCAGCAGTTTGGGGCTATCCACTGAAGCTTTCTTT.

The rearrangement uses TRBV19 and TRBJ2-3; D is ambiguous. Trimming left V 3 bases short and J 4 bases short, with 8 bases between. CDR1 and CDR2 (germline): LNHDA, SQIVND (reference sequence). CDR3 size: 13 residues. This chain's CDR3 is CASSIGLADTQYF. In nucleotides, the CDR3 is TGTGCCAGTAGTATCGGGTTGGCAGATACGCAGTATTTT.

The V gene is TRBV27, the J gene TRBJ1-1; TRBD1 agrees at 7 bases. The ends lost 3 bases at V and 5 bases at J; junction bases unmatched: 6. Germline V gene data show CDR1 as MNHEY and CDR2 as SMNVEV (reference sequence). The CDR3 runs to 14 residues. The chain's CDR3 is CASSFLTGQTEAFF. The CDR3 coding sequence is TGTGCCAGCAGTTTTTTGACAGGGCAAACTGAAGCTTTCTTT.

The chain combines TRBV7-2 with TRBJ2-3, with TRBD2 as a possible D gene (6 bases). The CDR3 runs to 16 residues. Germline lookup yields CDR1 SGHTA and CDR2 FQGNSA. The ends were cut back, 5 bases at V and 2 bases at J, with 17 bases in the middle. The CDR3 DNA is TGTGCCAGCAGCCCACGCCGAGCGGGCTTCACAGATACGCAGTATTTT. Its protein is CASSPRRAGFTDTQYF.

The J gene is TRBJ2-7, the V gene TRBV29-1, with D possibly matching TRBD1 (8 bases). V lost 4 bases and J 2 bases, leaving 21 bases between the germline ends. Germline V gives CDR1 SQVTM, CDR2 ANQGSEA. The CDR3 loop spans 16 amino acids. Here the CDR3 reads CSVGGGRTGRTYEQYF. As DNA, the CDR3 is TGCAGCGTTGGGGGGGGACGGACAGGGCGGACCTACGAGCAGTACTTC.

The V gene is TRBV19, the J gene TRBJ1-6, with 7 bases identical to TRBD1. Germline loops: CDR1 LNHDA, CDR2 SQIVND (reference sequence). This CDR3 has 14 residues. V dropped 5 bases and J dropped 5; count of bases not matched to a gene: 3. The CDR3 protein is CASSDRENNSPLHF. In DNA, the CDR3 is TGTGCCAGTAGTGACAGGGAAAATAATTCACCCCTCCACTTT. Variable domain in full (rest from reference TRBV19 and TRBJ1-6): DGGITQSPKYLFRKEGQNVTLSCEQNLNHDAMYWYRQDPGQGLRLIYYSQIVNDFQKGDIAEGYSVSREKKESFPLTVTSAQKNPTAFYLCASSDRENNSPLHFGNGTRLTVT.

The rearrangement joins TRBV19 to TRBJ1-1; TRBD1 is a possible D gene (5 bases). The CDR3 covers 14 residues. V gave up 3 bases and J gave up 8 bases, with 16 bases separating them. The germline gives CDR1 LNHDA, CDR2 SQIVND (reference sequence). CDR3 protein: CASSISRIRAEAFF. The CDR3 region has the DNA TGTGCCAGTAGTATTAGTCGTATCAGGGCAGAAGCTTTCTTT.

This rearrangement joins TRBV30 to TRBJ1-4; perhaps TRBD1 as D (5 bases). Between the trimmed V and J ends, which lost 5 bases and 8 bases, there was a span of 12 bases. CDR3 length equals 12 residues. The germline CDR1 and CDR2 sequences are GTSNPN and SVGIG (reference sequence). CDR3 coding DNA: TGTGCCTGGCAAAGCGGGGGAGAAAAACTGTTTTTT. Amino acid sequence: CAWQSGGEKLFF.

V gene TRBV7-2 combines with J gene TRBJ2-7; perhaps TRBD1 as D (5 bases). In germline, CDR1 is SGHTA, CDR2 FQGNSA. V lost 0 bases and J 3 bases, leaving 9 bases between the germline ends. There are 14 residues in the CDR3. CDR3 sequence reads: CASSLAGVNYEQYF. CDR3 DNA sequence: TGTGCCAGCAGCTTAGCAGGGGTCAACTACGAGCAGTACTTC. Full variable domain (outside the CDR3, taken from reference TRBV7-2 and TRBJ2-7): GAGVSQSPSNKVTEKGKDVELRCDPISGHTALYWYRQSLGQGLEFLIYFQGNSAPDKSGLPSDRFSAERTGGSVSTLTIQRTQQEDSAVYLCASSLAGVNYEQYFGPGTRLTVT.

Notes on this clone: The identical CDR3 is also encoded by other nucleotide sequences in the sample. The chain recombines TRBV30 with TRBJ2-7; D gene uncertain. Germline V gene lookup returns CDR1 GTSNPN and CDR2 SVGIG (reference sequence). CDR3 length: 11 amino acids. V lost 0 bases, J lost 4 bases, and 4 bases lay in between. In nucleotides, the CDR3 is TGTGCCTGGAGTGTCCAGTACGAGCAGTACTTC. It codes for CAWSVQYEQYF. The variable domain in full, completed from reference TRBV30 and TRBJ2-7, reads SQTIHQWPATLVQPVGSPLSLECTVEGTSNPNLYWYRQAAGRGLQLLFYSVGIGQISSEVPQNLSASRPQDRQFILSSKKLLLSDSGFYLCAWSVQYEQYFGPGTRLTVT.

The chain is built from TRBV6-5 and TRBJ1-1; weak D call: TRBD1 (5 bases). The length of the CDR3 is 12 residues. Germline CDR1 and CDR2: MNHEY and SVGAGI. V was pared by 7 bases and J by 10 bases, with 16 bases between. The CDR3 spells CASIARGGVAFF. For the CDR3, the DNA is TGTGCCAGCATCGCCCGGGGGGGTGTAGCTTTCTTT.